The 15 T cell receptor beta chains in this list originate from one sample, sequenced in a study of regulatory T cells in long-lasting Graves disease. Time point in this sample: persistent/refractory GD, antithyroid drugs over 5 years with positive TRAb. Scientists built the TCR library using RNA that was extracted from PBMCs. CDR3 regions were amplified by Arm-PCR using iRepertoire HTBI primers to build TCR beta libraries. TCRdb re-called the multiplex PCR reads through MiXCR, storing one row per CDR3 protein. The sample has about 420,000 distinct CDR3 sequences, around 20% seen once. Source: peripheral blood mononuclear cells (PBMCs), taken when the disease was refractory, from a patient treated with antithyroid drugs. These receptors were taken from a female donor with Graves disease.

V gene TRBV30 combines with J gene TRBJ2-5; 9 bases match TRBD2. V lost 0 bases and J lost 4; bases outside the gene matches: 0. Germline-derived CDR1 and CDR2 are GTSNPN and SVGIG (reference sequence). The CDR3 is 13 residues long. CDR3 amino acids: CAWSVLAGETQYF. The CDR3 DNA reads TGTGCCTGGAGTGTACTAGCGGGAGAGACCCAGTACTTC.

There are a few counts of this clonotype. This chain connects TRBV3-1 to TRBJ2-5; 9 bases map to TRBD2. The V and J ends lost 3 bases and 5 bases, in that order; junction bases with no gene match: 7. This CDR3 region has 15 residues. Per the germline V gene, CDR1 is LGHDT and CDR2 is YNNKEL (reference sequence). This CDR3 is CASSHYGTSLETQYF. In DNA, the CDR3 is TGTGCCAGCAGCCACTATGGGACTAGCTTGGAGACCCAGTACTTC.

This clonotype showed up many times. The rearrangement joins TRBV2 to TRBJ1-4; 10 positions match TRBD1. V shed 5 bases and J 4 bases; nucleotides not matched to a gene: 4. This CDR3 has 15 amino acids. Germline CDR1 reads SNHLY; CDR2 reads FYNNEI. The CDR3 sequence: CASSSRTGGNEKLFF. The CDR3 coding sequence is TGTGCCAGCAGTTCCCGGACAGGGGGTAATGAAAAACTGTTTTTT.

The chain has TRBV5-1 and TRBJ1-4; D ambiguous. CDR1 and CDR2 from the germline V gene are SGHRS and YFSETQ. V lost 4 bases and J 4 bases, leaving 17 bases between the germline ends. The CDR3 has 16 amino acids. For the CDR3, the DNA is TGCGCCAGCAGCCCCGGAAGTCTCATGAATAATGAAAAACTGTTTTTT. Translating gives CASSPGSLMNNEKLFF.

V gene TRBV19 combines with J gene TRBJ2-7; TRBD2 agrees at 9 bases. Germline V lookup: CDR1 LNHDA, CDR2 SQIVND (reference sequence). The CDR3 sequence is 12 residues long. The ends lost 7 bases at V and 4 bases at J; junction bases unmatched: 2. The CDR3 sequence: CASISGSYEQYF. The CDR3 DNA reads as TGTGCCAGTATTAGCGGGAGTTACGAGCAGTACTTC.

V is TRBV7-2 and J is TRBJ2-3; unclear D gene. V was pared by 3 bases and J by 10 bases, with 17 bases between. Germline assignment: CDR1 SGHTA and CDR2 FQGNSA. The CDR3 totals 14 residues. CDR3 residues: CASSFADIPASQYF. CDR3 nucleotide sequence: TGTGCCAGCAGCTTTGCGGATATCCCTGCGTCGCAGTATTTT.

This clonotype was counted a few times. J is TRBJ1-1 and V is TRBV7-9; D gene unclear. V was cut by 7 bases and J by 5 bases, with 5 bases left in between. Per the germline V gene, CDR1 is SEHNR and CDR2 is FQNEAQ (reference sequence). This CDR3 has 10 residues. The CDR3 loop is CASNPTEAFF. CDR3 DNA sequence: TGTGCCAGCAACCCAACTGAAGCTTTCTTT.

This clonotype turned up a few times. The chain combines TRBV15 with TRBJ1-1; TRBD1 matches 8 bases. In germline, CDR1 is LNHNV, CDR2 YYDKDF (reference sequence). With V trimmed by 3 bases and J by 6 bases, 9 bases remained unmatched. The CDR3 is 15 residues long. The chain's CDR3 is CATSRDRVPSAEAFF. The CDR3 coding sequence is TGTGCCACCAGCAGGGACAGGGTGCCCTCCGCTGAAGCTTTCTTT.

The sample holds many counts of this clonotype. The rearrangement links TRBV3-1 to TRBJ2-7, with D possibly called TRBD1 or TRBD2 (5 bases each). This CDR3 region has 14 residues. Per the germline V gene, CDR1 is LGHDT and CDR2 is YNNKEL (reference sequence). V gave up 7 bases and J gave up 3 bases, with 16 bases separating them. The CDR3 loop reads CASTRGVGDYEQYF. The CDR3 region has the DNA TGTGCCAGCACCCGGGGAGTGGGGGACTACGAGCAGTACTTC.

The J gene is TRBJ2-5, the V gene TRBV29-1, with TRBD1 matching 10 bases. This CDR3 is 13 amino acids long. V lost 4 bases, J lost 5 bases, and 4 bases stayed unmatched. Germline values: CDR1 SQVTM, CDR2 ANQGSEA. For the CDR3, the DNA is TGCAGCGTTGGGGGGACAGGGGAGGAGACCCAGTACTTC. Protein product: CSVGGTGEETQYF.

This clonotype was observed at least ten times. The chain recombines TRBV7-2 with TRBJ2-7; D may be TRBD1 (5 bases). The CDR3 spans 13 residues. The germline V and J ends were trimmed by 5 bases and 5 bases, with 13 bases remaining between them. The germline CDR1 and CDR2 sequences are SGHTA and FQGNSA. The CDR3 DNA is TGTGCCAGCAGCCAGGGCCTAAACGACGAGCAGTACTTC. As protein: CASSQGLNDEQYF. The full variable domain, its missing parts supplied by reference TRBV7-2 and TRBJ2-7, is GAGVSQSPSNKVTEKGKDVELRCDPISGHTALYWYRQSLGQGLEFLIYFQGNSAPDKSGLPSDRFSAERTGGSVSTLTIQRTQQEDSAVYLCASSQGLNDEQYFGPGTRLTVT.

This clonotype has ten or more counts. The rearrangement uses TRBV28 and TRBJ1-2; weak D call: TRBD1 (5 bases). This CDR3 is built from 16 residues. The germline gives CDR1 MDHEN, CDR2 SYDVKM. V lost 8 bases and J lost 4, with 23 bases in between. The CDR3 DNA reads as TGTGCCAGCTGGGGGGTCGGGCTGTACTCGGGCTATGGCTACACCTTC. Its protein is CASWGVGLYSGYGYTF.

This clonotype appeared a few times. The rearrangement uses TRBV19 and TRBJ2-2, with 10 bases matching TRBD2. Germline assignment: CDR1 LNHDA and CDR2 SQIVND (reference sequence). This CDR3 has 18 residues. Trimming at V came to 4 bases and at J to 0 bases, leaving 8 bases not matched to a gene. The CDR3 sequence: CASSTLAGGAANTGELFF. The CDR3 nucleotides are TGTGCCAGTAGTACCTTAGCGGGAGGCGCAGCGAACACCGGGGAGCTGTTTTTT.

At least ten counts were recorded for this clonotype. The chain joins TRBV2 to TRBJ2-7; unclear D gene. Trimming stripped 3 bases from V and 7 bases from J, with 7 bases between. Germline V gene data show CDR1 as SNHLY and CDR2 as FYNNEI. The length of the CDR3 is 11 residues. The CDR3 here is CASSDPREQYF. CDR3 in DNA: TGTGCCAGCAGTGATCCCAGAGAGCAGTACTTC.

DNA of the CDR3: TGTGCCAGCAGCCAAACAGGGGGTCCCTACGAGCAGTACTTC. It specifies CASSQTGGPYEQYF. The chain employs TRBV14 and TRBJ2-7; 8 nucleotides agree with TRBD1. Looked up from germline, CDR1 is SGHDN and CDR2 is FVKESK. This CDR3 region has 14 residues. The V segment lost 2 bases and the J segment 2 bases; nucleotides outside the gene matches: 2.